This T cell receptor beta chain appears in the sequencing data of a study of siplizumab effects on memory and regulatory T cells. Here immunoSEQ multiplex PCR was the method, and the copy in TCRdb shows in-frame clones only, minus some. The sample yields more than 75,000 clones, approximately 97% seen once. Germline V gives CDR1 MNHEY, CDR2 SMNVEV (reference sequence). Trimming shortened V by 4 bases and J by 12 bases, and 15 bases separated the two germline ends. This CDR3 has 13 amino acids. Input material: naive CD4+ T cells sorted from blood. The rearrangement links TRBV27 to TRBJ1-4, with a weak D call TRBD1 (5 bases). The receptor was derived from a human donor in good health. CDR3 residues: CASSWKTAGELFF. DNA for the CDR3: TGTGCCAGCAGTTGGAAGACAGCTGGGGAACTGTTTTTT.